This is a list of T cell receptor beta chains from one sample in a study of blood T cell repertoires in COVID-19. Some clones are missing from TCRdb's copy, which holds only in-frame ones; the method was immunoSEQ multiplex PCR. Of approximately 150,000 clones in the sample, around 81% were seen once. Sample: PBMCs or T cells enriched from blood (not recorded which). All receptors come from a man aged 35-49 years who had recovered from COVID-19. Both conserved end residues are part of each CDR3. A D gene is named only where the DNA matches it firmly. Where a row states a size, it is once, few, many or the class of an expanded clone; other rows omit it.

TRBJ2-6 | NA | NA | TRBV27 | CASSLRVAGANVLTF | TGTGCCAGCAGTTTACGGGTGGCTGGGGCCAACGTCCTGACTTTC
TRBJ1-1 | NA | NA | TRBV7-8 | CASSTLGAMNTEAFF | TGTGCCAGCAGCACGTTGGGGGCTATGAACACTGAAGCTTTCTTT
TRBJ1-1 | NA | NA | TRBV6-1 | CASSEAETGDTEAFF | TGTGCCAGCAGTGAAGCGGAGACAGGAGACACTGAAGCTTTCTTT
TRBJ1-4 | once | NA | TRBV30 | CAWSVLNEKLFF | TGTGCCTGGAGTGTTCTAAATGAAAAACTGTTTTTT
TRBJ2-1 | NA | TRBD2 | TRBV7-3 | CASSLTRLAGAYNEQFF | TGTGCCAGCAGCTTAACCCGACTAGCGGGAGCCTACAATGAGCAGTTCTTC
TRBJ2-1 | once | TRBD1 | TRBV25-1 | CASSFDRDSPQRNEQFF | TGTGCCAGCAGTTTTGACCGGGACAGCCCACAGCGGAATGAGCAGTTCTTC
TRBJ1-3 | NA | NA | TRBV5-6 | CASSLDRKSSGNTIYF | TGTGCCAGCAGCTTGGACAGGAAAAGCTCTGGAAACACCATATATTTT
TRBJ1-2 | NA | NA | TRBV6-5 | CASSNHINYGYTF | TGTGCCAGCAGTAACCACATTAACTATGGCTACACCTTC
TRBJ1-1 | NA | NA | TRBV7-9 | CASSRVTGAGDTEAFF | TGTGCCAGCAGCCGTGTGACGGGGGCGGGAGACACTGAAGCTTTCTTT
TRBJ1-5 | NA | NA | TRBV6-5 | CASRPGYSNQPQHF | TGTGCCAGCAGGCCAGGGTATAGCAATCAGCCCCAGCATTTT
TRBJ2-7 | NA | NA | TRBV5-1 | CASSLPGRHEQYF | TGCGCCAGCAGCTTACCAGGGCGGCACGAGCAGTACTTC
TRBJ2-3 | NA | TRBD2 | TRBV9 | CASSAPVGGGPGSPSTDTQYF | TGTGCCAGCAGCGCCCCGGTGGGCGGGGGGCCGGGATCGCCTAGCACAGATACGCAGTATTTT
TRBJ2-1 | NA | TRBD2 | TRBV30 | CAWRISGGAPQFF | TGTGCCTGGAGGATTAGCGGGGGGGCTCCGCAGTTCTTC
TRBJ2-4 | NA | NA | TRBV7-9 | CASISRTFRAGVKNIQYF | TGTGCCAGCATCTCACGGACTTTCCGGGCCGGGGTCAAAAACATTCAGTACTTC
TRBJ2-3 | NA | TRBD1 | TRBV14 | CASSRQRTGGQDTQYF | TGTGCCAGCAGCCGCCAAAGGACAGGGGGCCAAGATACGCAGTATTTT
TRBJ1-3 | NA | NA | TRBV1 | CTSSQIGGAGNTIYF | TGCACCAGCAGCCAAATTGGGGGGGCCGGAAACACCATATATTTT
TRBJ1-1 | NA | NA | TRBV5-4 | CASSITGTNTEAFF | TGTGCCAGCAGCATAACGGGAACGAACACTGAAGCTTTCTTT
TRBJ2-1 | NA | NA | TRBV24-1 | CATSPAGSSYNEQFF | TGTGCCACCAGCCCCGCGGGTAGCTCCTACAATGAGCAGTTCTTC
TRBJ1-5 | NA | NA | TRBV5-6 | CASSPQAGPQHF | TGTGCCAGCAGCCCCCAAGCAGGACCCCAGCATTTT
TRBJ1-2 | NA | NA | TRBV7-2 | CASSLVVSGAYGYTF | TGTGCCAGCAGCTTAGTAGTGTCAGGGGCCTATGGCTACACCTTC
TRBJ1-4 | NA | TRBD1 | TRBV6-6 | CASSRTLGGTGGNGLFF | TGTGCCAGCAGTCGCACCCTGGGGGGGACAGGGGGTAACGGACTGTTTTTT
TRBJ2-5 | few | NA | TRBV12-5 | CASGLGGGQSRETQYF | TGTGCTAGTGGTTTGGGGGGCGGACAGAGCCGGGAGACCCAGTACTTC
TRBJ1-5 | NA | TRBD1 | TRBV5-1 | CASSIQGEGNQPQHF | TGCGCCAGCAGCATTCAGGGGGAGGGCAATCAGCCCCAGCATTTT
TRBJ1-4 | NA | NA | TRBV5-1 | CASSLGFGGRNEKLFF | TGCGCCAGCAGCTTGGGGTTTGGGGGCAGAAATGAAAAACTGTTTTTT
TRBJ2-7 | NA | NA | TRBV5-1 | CASSLPDTYEQYF | TGCGCCAGCAGCCTACCAGACACCTACGAGCAGTACTTC
TRBJ2-2 | few | NA | TRBV5-1 | CASGGSPLTGELFF | TGCGCCAGCGGGGGCTCCCCTTTGACCGGGGAGCTGTTTTTT
TRBJ2-1 | NA | NA | TRBV20-1 | CSAPLGPLQFF | TGCAGTGCTCCCTTGGGGCCACTGCAGTTCTTC
TRBJ1-2 | NA | TRBD1 | TRBV5-1 | CASSGGQAYAYGYTF | TGCGCCAGCAGCGGGGGACAGGCCTACGCCTATGGCTACACCTTC
TRBJ2-3 | NA | NA | TRBV6-5 | CASRRGGRTDTQYF | TGTGCCAGTCGGAGGGGGGGCCGCACAGATACGCAGTATTTT
TRBJ1-6 | NA | TRBD1 | TRBV7-9 | CASSGGSNSPLHF | TGTGCCAGCTCAGGGGGAAGTAATTCACCCCTCCACTTT
TRBJ2-3 | NA | NA | TRBV6-2/TRBV6-3 | CASSSNTDTQYF | TGTGCCAGCAGTTCTAACACAGATACGCAGTATTTT
TRBJ2-2 | NA | NA | TRBV5-1 | CASSLFAGSASGELFF | TGCGCCAGCAGCTTATTTGCAGGGTCCGCTTCCGGGGAGCTGTTTTTT
TRBJ2-5 | once | TRBD2 | TRBV5-1 | CASSLQAGREETQYF | TGCGCCAGCAGCTTGCAAGCGGGGCGTGAAGAGACCCAGTACTTC
TRBJ1-2 | NA | NA | TRBV5-1 | CASSLTEVDGYTF | TGCGCCAGCTCGTTGACAGAAGTTGATGGCTACACCTTC
TRBJ2-7 | NA | TRBD1 | TRBV12-5 | CASGGSDRGKYEQYF | TGTGCTAGTGGTGGCTCCGACAGGGGGAAGTACGAGCAGTACTTC
TRBJ1-1 | NA | TRBD1 | TRBV2 | CASSEVWAGGMNTEAFF | TGTGCCAGCAGTGAAGTTTGGGCAGGGGGAATGAACACTGAAGCTTTCTTT
TRBJ2-3 | NA | TRBD2 | TRBV5-1 | CASSTGTSGGVTDTQYF | TGCGCCAGCAGCACCGGGACTAGCGGGGGCGTGACAGATACGCAGTATTTT
TRBJ2-3 | few | NA | TRBV3-1/TRBV3-2 | CASSQEVMGGSTDTQYF | TGTGCCAGCAGCCAAGAGGTCATGGGGGGAAGCACAGATACGCAGTATTTT
TRBJ1-1 | NA | NA | TRBV9 | CASSASQGLNTEAFF | TGTGCCAGCAGCGCATCACAGGGATTGAACACTGAAGCTTTCTTT
TRBJ2-2 | NA | NA | TRBV21-1 | CASSPRMNEDRGPTGELFF | TGTGCCAGCAGCCCCCGGATGAACGAGGACAGGGGGCCCACCGGGGAGCTGTTTTTT
TRBJ1-1 | few | TRBD1 | TRBV29-1 | CSTDREVYTEAFF | TGCAGCACCGACAGGGAGGTTTACACTGAAGCTTTCTTT
TRBJ1-4 | once | TRBD1 | TRBV18 | CASSPQGAGNEKLFF | TGTGCCAGCTCACCACAGGGGGCCGGTAATGAAAAACTGTTTTTT
TRBJ2-3 | NA | TRBD1 | TRBV30 | CAWRRPRTGGTDTQYF | TGTGCCTGGAGGCGCCCCCGGACAGGGGGTACAGATACGCAGTATTTT
TRBJ1-1 | NA | TRBD1 | TRBV30 | CAWKGSGGLFTEAFF | TGTGCCTGGAAGGGGTCAGGGGGCTTGTTCACTGAAGCTTTCTTT
TRBJ1-2 | NA | NA | TRBV2 | CASSEQGNGYTF | TGTGCCAGCAGTGAACAGGGTAATGGCTACACCTTC
TRBJ1-4 | NA | NA | TRBV5-6 | CASSLEDGAATNEKLFF | TGTGCCAGCAGCTTGGAAGATGGAGCTGCAACTAATGAAAAACTGTTTTTT
TRBJ1-5 | few | NA | TRBV24-1 | CATQGGRGNQPQHF | TGTGCCACGCAGGGTGGACGGGGCAATCAGCCCCAGCATTTT
TRBJ2-2 | NA | TRBD1 | TRBV12-5 | CASGAPGTGSTGELFF | TGTGCTAGTGGCGCCCCCGGGACAGGGTCCACCGGGGAGCTGTTTTTT
TRBJ2-3 | few | TRBD2 | TRBV6-1 | CASSGQAGGPTDTQYF | TGTGCCAGCAGTGGTCAGGCGGGGGGCCCTACAGATACGCAGTATTTT
TRBJ2-1 | NA | NA | TRBV4-1 | CASSHRAPGSEQFF | TGCGCCAGCAGCCACCGGGCCCCGGGGAGTGAGCAGTTCTTC
TRBJ2-3 | NA | NA | TRBV5-1 | CASSHGGVDTQYF | TGCGCCAGCAGCCACGGAGGGGTGGATACGCAGTATTTT
TRBJ2-5 | NA | NA | TRBV7-2 | CASSTGNQETQYF | TGTGCCAGCAGCACCGGTAACCAAGAGACCCAGTACTTC
TRBJ1-1 | NA | TRBD1 | TRBV5-6 | CASSLLGDRGGGTEAFF | TGTGCCAGCAGCTTGTTAGGGGACAGGGGAGGGGGCACTGAAGCTTTCTTT
TRBJ1-1 | NA | NA | TRBV10-3 | CATTGSPMNTEAFF | TGTGCCACCACAGGCAGTCCCATGAACACTGAAGCTTTCTTT
TRBJ1-3 | NA | NA | TRBV24-1 | CATSDPGGVDGNTIYF | TGTGCCACCAGTGATCCTGGGGGGGTCGATGGAAACACCATATATTTT
TRBJ2-5 | NA | NA | TRBV7-8 | CASSLWAGAAKETQYF | TGTGCCAGCAGCTTATGGGCGGGGGCCGCGAAGGAGACCCAGTACTTC
TRBJ1-2 | NA | NA | TRBV6-5 | CASSYLTGNYGYTF | TGTGCCAGCAGTTATCTAACAGGAAACTATGGCTACACCTTC
TRBJ2-1 | NA | NA | TRBV12-1 | CASSFGVRRDEQFF | TGTGCCAGCAGCTTTGGGGTGAGGAGGGATGAGCAGTTCTTC
TRBJ1-6 | few | NA | TRBV5-1 | CASSKGESTTSPLHF | TGCGCCAGCAGCAAAGGGGAAAGTACGACTTCACCCCTCCACTTT